The rows below give T cell receptor beta chains drawn from one sample of a study of blood T cells in healthy people across ages. TCRdb used MiXCR to reprocess the 5' RACE reads, holding one entry per CDR3 protein. The repertoire consists of around 820,000 distinct CDR3 sequences, with 25% occurring once and the leading ten covering roughly 3.8%. In addition, the sample was reused for a study of T cells of mothers and their children.

The specimen was blood. These receptors were collected from a boy under 18 in good health. Both conserved end residues are part of each CDR3. The D gene is left open where the match is weak. Rows may omit the clone size; those that give it use once, few, many or a size class.

v_gene	d_gene	j_gene	abundance	CDR3aa	CDR3nt
TRBV10-3	TRBD2	TRBJ2-5	.	CAISGTSGHQETQYF	TGTGCCATCAGTGGGACTAGCGGGCACCAAGAGACCCAGTACTTC
TRBV20-1	TRBD1	TRBJ2-1	.	CSVRGQGGYNEQFF	TGCAGCGTCAGGGGGCAAGGGGGCTACAATGAGCAGTTCTTC
TRBV7-6	TRBD1	TRBJ2-3	.	CASSPQGAITDTQYF	TGTGCCAGCAGCCCACAGGGGGCTATCACAGATACGCAGTATTTT
TRBV4-1	.	TRBJ2-1	few	CASSSTPNPYNEQFF	TGCGCCAGCAGCTCGACCCCGAATCCCTACAATGAGCAGTTCTTC
TRBV11-2	.	TRBJ1-1	few	CASSHATYRGEGGTEAFF	TGTGCCAGCAGCCACGCTACATATAGAGGGGAAGGGGGGACTGAAGCTTTCTTT
TRBV11-2	.	TRBJ2-4	.	CASSSGRGQKNIQYF	TGTGCCAGCAGCTCGGGCCGAGGACAGAAAAACATTCAGTACTTC
TRBV28	.	TRBJ2-4	.	CASTTGNIQYF	TGTGCCAGCACCACAGGAAACATTCAGTACTTC
TRBV4-3	.	TRBJ2-7	few	CASSQGSRDYEQYF	TGCGCCAGCAGCCAAGGGTCCAGGGACTACGAGCAGTACTTC
TRBV30	.	TRBJ1-1	few	CAWKAGGYTEAFF	TGTGCCTGGAAGGCCGGAGGGTACACTGAAGCTTTCTTT
TRBV29-1	.	TRBJ2-3	few	CSVGGGLTDTQYF	TGCAGCGTGGGAGGGGGACTCACAGATACGCAGTATTTT